This T cell receptor beta chain was sequenced for a study of blood T cells in healthy people across ages. The V gene end was trimmed by 11 bases and the J gene end by 3 bases; junction bases not matched to a gene: 13. Germline V CDR1 and CDR2: WSHSY, SAAADI. CDR3 length: 14 residues. Through a sample-barcoded 5' primer and a J-beta primer mix, a second PCR was run for roughly 6 to 12 cycles. TCRdb fed the 5' RACE reads into MiXCR, producing one record per CDR3 protein. This table has about 1,400,000 distinct CDR3 sequences, approximately 38% appearing once. The chain uses TRBV10-2 and TRBJ2-7; 7 bases map to TRBD1. The TCR comes from a woman aged 18 to 35 in good health. The sample taken for sequencing was blood. The CDR3 coding sequence is TGCGCCTCCCGTCCCCCAACAGGGGTCTACGAGCAGTACTTC. As protein: CASRPPTGVYEQYF.